This section outlines one T cell receptor (beta chain) sequence together with its context. Its matching antigen is unknown. This sample is drawn from a study of T cell responses to AZD1222 COVID-19 vaccine. The V end lost 3 bases, the J end lost 5 bases, and 11 bases lay between the germline ends. The CDR3 has 13 amino acids. Germline lookup yields CDR1 SGHRS and CDR2 YFSETQ. Findings of the study overall: With dominance at 160-218 and 743-854, vaccine-associated CD4 TCRs spanned spike. The number of AZD1222 recipients seropositive at baseline was only five or six.

Clones were read by immunoSEQ multiplex PCR, and TCRdb kept only the in-frame ones, dropping some. The sample holds 58,000 or so clones, 65% to 90% seen once. Combined were second doses at about 4 or about 12 weeks. The chain joins TRBV5-1 to TRBJ1-1, with D hard to call. The origin of this receptor is an adult who received the AZD1222 COVID-19 vaccine. The sample here was peripheral blood, taken 28 days after the second AZD1222 dose. CDR3 sequence (DNA): TGCGCCAGCAGCTGGTTTGACTCAACTGAAGCTTTCTTT. It specifies CASSWFDSTEAFF.